Sequencing of this TCR beta chain was carried out in a study of blood T cell repertoires in COVID-19. Across the whole study: Whether acute or convalescent, the COVID-19 samples came from the United States, Italy and Spain.

Germline CDR1 is MNHEY and CDR2 is SVGEGT. The CDR3 spans 13 residues. Trimming left V 5 bases short and J 8 bases short, with 14 bases between. Authors' data handling: Nucleated cell number was recorded as an estimate derived from reference gene primer amplification. Here immunoSEQ multiplex PCR was the method, and the copy in TCRdb shows in-frame clones only, minus some. V and J calls and clone size are given by that table; D and trimming were obtained from the DNA. The table lists 15,000 or so clones, approximately 92% of them singletons, with approximately 7.7% in the top ten. Sequenced: peripheral blood. The sequence was collected from a human donor with active COVID-19. The donor label of this sample is uncertain. This rearrangement joins TRBV6-2 or TRBV6-3 to TRBJ2-3, with a possible D match to TRBD2 (7 bases). CDR3 amino acids: CASSTTRGGTQYF. The CDR3 DNA follows: TGTGCCAGCAGTACCACGAGGGGGGGTACGCAGTATTTT.